This T cell receptor beta chain was captured in a study of patients and donors after allogeneic stem cell transplantation. Trimming pared 5 bases from V and 4 bases from J, leaving 15 bases between. There are 15 residues in the CDR3. From the RT-PCR reads, TCRdb called clonotypes with MiXCR, one entry per CDR3 protein. Of around 82,000 distinct CDR3 sequences detected, around 5% appear once; the ten largest clones hold 2.6%. This clonotype was recorded many times. This TCR derives from a human donor who was either an allogeneic HSCT recipient or a stem cell or donor lymphocyte infusion donor (not recorded which). It is not recorded whose cells these are; they may come from a transplant donor. The chain recombines TRBV12-3 or TRBV12-4 with TRBJ1-3; no definite D call. Input material: blood, either unsorted or a sorted T cell fraction (not recorded which). As DNA, the CDR3 is TGTGCCAGCAGTCGCCGAAACACCCGCGGAAACACCATATATTTT. Translated, it gives CASSRRNTRGNTIYF.